The 27 T cell receptor beta chains reported below all come from one sample, sequenced in a study of OX40 agonist ivuxolimab in advanced cancers. The protocol was immunoSEQ multiplex PCR, while the TCRdb copy is restricted to in-frame clones and leaves out a portion. The sample includes just over 60,000 clones, 80% to 95% of them seen just once. The source material was CD4+ or CD8+ T cells sorted from blood, sampled in a trial of the OX40 agonist ivuxolimab. The origin of the receptors is an adult with an advanced solid tumor such as melanoma, head and neck, liver or kidney cancer.

This chain links TRBV4-1 with TRBJ2-7, with D perhaps assigned TRBD1 or TRBD2 (5 bases each). Germline values: CDR1 MGHRA, CDR2 YSYEKL. The CDR3 loop spans 14 amino acids. V dropped 5 bases and J dropped 2 bases, with 13 bases sitting between them. The CDR3 loop reads CASSDRDGAYEQYF. CDR3 DNA: TGCGCCAGCAGCGACCGGGACGGCGCCTACGAGCAGTACTTC.

The chain recombines TRBV7-6 with TRBJ2-5; 9 positions match TRBD2. The CDR3 spans 18 residues. Trimming removed 4 bases from V and 4 bases from J; junction bases left unmatched: 16. The germline gives CDR1 SGHVS, CDR2 FNYEAQ. The CDR3 loop is CASSSSRSGREGRETQYF. The DNA for the CDR3 is TGTGCCAGCAGCTCCTCCCGGTCGGGGCGGGAGGGCCGAGAGACCCAGTACTTC.

The chain couples TRBV19 to TRBJ2-7; the D is unclear. Trimming removed 3 bases from V and 3 bases from J, with 9 bases in between. This CDR3 comprises 13 residues. The germline gives CDR1 LNHDA, CDR2 SQIVND (reference sequence). In nucleotides, the CDR3 is TGTGCCAGTAGTATGTCGGTCGACTACGAGCAGTACTTC. This gives the protein CASSMSVDYEQYF.

The chain joins TRBV4-3 to TRBJ1-1; D possibly corresponds to TRBD1 (6 bases). Trimming shortened V by 3 bases and J by 7 bases, and 15 bases separated the two germline ends. Germline V CDR1 and CDR2: LGHNA, YSLEER. The CDR3 length is 14 residues. In nucleotides, the CDR3 is TGCGCCAGCAGCCAGGCAGGGGCTTCTGGTGAAGCTTTCTTT. This encodes CASSQAGASGEAFF.

V and J are TRBV28 and TRBJ2-3; 10 bases are shared with TRBD2. Unmatched junction bases numbered 15, after V lost 4 bases and J lost 2 bases. The CDR3 is made up of 19 amino acids. Germline V gene sequence: CDR1 MDHEN, CDR2 SYDVKM. The CDR3 coding sequence is TGTGCCAGCAGTTCCCGGGCTTTTTATAGCGGGAGGACCACAGATACGCAGTATTTT. As protein: CASSSRAFYSGRTTDTQYF.

V is TRBV5-8 and J is TRBJ2-1; no definite D call. This CDR3 contains 14 residues. Germline V gene sequence: CDR1 SGHTS, CDR2 YDEGEE. The V and J ends lost 0 bases and 6 bases respectively, with 10 bases between them. Here the CDR3 reads CASSLGPPGNEQFF. The CDR3 nucleotides read TGTGCCAGCAGCTTGGGCCCCCCGGGCAATGAGCAGTTCTTC.

The V and J genes are TRBV7-2 and TRBJ2-7; 7 bases are a match to TRBD2. The J segment lost 2 bases and the V segment lost 5 bases, leaving 9 bases of the junction unmatched. The CDR3 length is 15 residues. From germline, CDR1 is SGHTA and CDR2 FQGNSA. The chain's CDR3 is CASSASGTPAYEQYF. The CDR3 bases are TGTGCCAGCAGCGCGAGCGGGACCCCAGCCTACGAGCAGTACTTC.

The chain uses TRBV4-2 and TRBJ2-5; 8 bases match TRBD2. The CDR3 spans 16 residues. The germline gives CDR1 LGHNA, CDR2 YNFKEQ. The trim removed 4 bases at V and 4 bases at J, leaving 11 bases unmatched. The CDR3 here is CASSPSYGRALETQYF. CDR3 nucleotide sequence: TGTGCCAGCAGCCCGTCGTACGGGAGGGCCTTAGAGACCCAGTACTTC.

The V call is TRBV2, the J call TRBJ2-7; the D gene is possibly TRBD2 (5 bases). Trimming cost V 0 bases and J 3 bases, with 18 bases left between them. There are 17 residues in the CDR3. Germline CDR1 is SNHLY and CDR2 is FYNNEI. CDR3 nucleotide sequence: TGTGCCAGCAGTGAAGCCGACTTAGCGTTTTCGGGCTACGAGCAGTACTTC. Translating gives CASSEADLAFSGYEQYF.

The chain combines TRBV27 with TRBJ2-1; tentative D call: TRBD2 (6 bases). The V end lost 4 bases, the J end lost 0 bases, and 13 bases lay between the germline ends. Germline V gene data show CDR1 as MNHEY and CDR2 as SMNVEV (reference sequence). CDR3 length: 16 residues. The CDR3 nucleotides read TGTGCCAGCAGTTGGGGGAGGCGGCCCTCCTACAATGAGCAGTTCTTC. Its translation is CASSWGRRPSYNEQFF.

The V call is TRBV6-1, the J call TRBJ1-5; weak D call: TRBD1 (5 bases). This CDR3 is built from 15 residues. The germline V gene encodes CDR1 MNHNS and CDR2 SASEGT. Trimming took off 2 bases at V and 9 bases at J, with 17 bases between the two ends. The CDR3 loop is CASSEYGGRLGPQHF. CDR3 DNA: TGTGCCAGCAGTGAATACGGGGGTCGCCTTGGGCCCCAGCATTTT.

The rearrangement uses TRBV27 and TRBJ2-1; 7 nucleotides line up with TRBD1. V gave up 4 bases and J gave up 6 bases; unmatched junction bases: 6. CDR3 length: 14 residues. Germline CDR1 reads MNHEY; CDR2 reads SMNVEV (reference sequence). CDR3 DNA: TGTGCCAGCAGTTCGTTCGGGACAGTCAATGAGCAGTTCTTC. It yields the protein CASSSFGTVNEQFF.

The V call is TRBV11-3, the J call TRBJ1-2; 8 bases are a match to TRBD1. V lost 4 bases to trimming and J lost 2 bases; unmatched junction nucleotides: 9. Germline values: CDR1 SGHNT, CDR2 YENEEA. The length of the CDR3 is 16 residues. In DNA form, the CDR3 reads TGTGCCAGCAGCTCCTATACGGGACAGGAGAACTATGGCTACACCTTC. It yields the protein CASSSYTGQENYGYTF.

With respect to this clone: The sample carries other DNA sequences with the same CDR3. The V and J genes are TRBV9 and TRBJ2-7; no reliable D call. Trimming removed 4 bases from V and 1 base from J, with 6 bases in between. The length of the CDR3 is 12 residues. Germline CDR1 SGDLS, CDR2 YYNGEE. CDR3 sequence: CASSPPSYEQYF. The CDR3, as DNA: TGTGCCAGCAGCCCGCCGTCCTACGAGCAGTACTTC.

The chain recombines TRBV27 with TRBJ2-7, with 7 bases identical to TRBD1. Per the germline V gene, CDR1 is MNHEY and CDR2 is SMNVEV (reference sequence). The trim removed 6 bases at V and 2 bases at J, leaving 7 bases unmatched. The CDR3 runs 14 residues. CDR3 DNA: TGTGCCAGCAGACCCGACAGGGTGGCCTACGAGCAGTACTTC. This gives the protein CASRPDRVAYEQYF.

The V and J genes are TRBV19 and TRBJ2-7, with unresolved D. Per the germline V gene, CDR1 is LNHDA and CDR2 is SQIVND (reference sequence). Trimming removed 5 bases from V and 3 bases from J, with 11 bases in between. This CDR3 comprises 13 residues. The CDR3 sequence is CASSFGPFYEQYF. Written as DNA, the CDR3 is TGTGCCAGTAGTTTCGGGCCCTTCTACGAGCAGTACTTC.

The chain recombines TRBV14 with TRBJ1-3; no definite D call. Per the germline V gene, CDR1 is SGHDN and CDR2 is FVKESK. The CDR3 covers 15 residues. Between the trimmed V and J ends, which lost 0 bases and 0 bases, there was a span of 6 bases. The chain's CDR3 is CASSQETFSGNTIYF. CDR3 sequence (DNA): TGTGCCAGCAGCCAAGAAACCTTCTCTGGAAACACCATATATTTT.

The J gene is TRBJ1-2, the V gene TRBV15; maybe TRBD1 (6 bases). Looked up from germline, CDR1 is LNHNV and CDR2 is YYDKDF (reference sequence). CDR3 length equals 14 residues. The germline V and J ends were trimmed by 3 bases and 5 bases, with 13 bases remaining between them. CDR3 residues: CATSSTGHFYGYTF. Here the CDR3 DNA reads TGTGCCACCAGCAGTACGGGACACTTTTATGGCTACACCTTC.

The rearrangement joins TRBV29-1 to TRBJ2-2; TRBD1 aligns across 7 bases. Unmatched junction bases numbered 5, after V lost 4 bases and J lost 3 bases. CDR3 length equals 14 residues. CDR1 SQVTM and CDR2 ANQGSEA come from the germline V gene. CDR3 sequence (DNA): TGCAGCGTTGTTGAGGGGGCGCACACCGGGGAGCTGTTTTTT. It encodes CSVVEGAHTGELFF.

The V and J genes are TRBV7-9 and TRBJ2-3; 9 nucleotides line up with TRBD1. CDR1 SEHNR and CDR2 FQNEAQ come from the germline V gene (reference sequence). V lost 6 bases, J lost 9 bases, and 10 bases stayed unmatched. This CDR3 has 14 residues. The CDR3 reads CASRDLQGAETQYF. CDR3 DNA sequence: TGTGCCAGCAGGGATCTACAGGGGGCGGAGACGCAGTATTTT.

V usage is TRBV6-5 and J usage is TRBJ1-1, with D possibly matching TRBD1 (6 bases). CDR3 size: 15 residues. V was shortened by 2 bases and J by 4 bases, with 14 bases between the two germline ends. Per germline, CDR1 MNHEY and CDR2 SVGAGI. CDR3 loop: CASSYVRGLSTEAFF. The CDR3 DNA sequence: TGTGCCAGCAGTTACGTCCGGGGGCTTAGCACTGAAGCTTTCTTT.

This clone was seen a handful of times. The chain carries TRBV4-1 and TRBJ2-7; possible D gene TRBD2, 6 bases. Germline CDR1 is MGHRA and CDR2 is YSYEKL. V gave up 0 bases and J gave up 3 bases, with 15 bases separating them. The CDR3 contains 16 residues. This CDR3 is CASSQDGAGGIYEQYF. The CDR3 DNA sequence: TGCGCCAGCAGCCAAGATGGAGCAGGCGGGATCTACGAGCAGTACTTC.

The chain joins TRBV9 to TRBJ2-6, with D unresolved. V was cut by 4 bases and J by 0 bases, with 20 bases left in between. CDR3 length: 19 residues. Germline CDR1 is SGDLS and CDR2 is YYNGEE. For the CDR3, the DNA is TGTGCCAGCAGCCCCCACCGTGGGGATCTCAGCTCTGGGGCCAACGTCCTGACTTTC. It specifies CASSPHRGDLSSGANVLTF.

The V and J genes are TRBV7-9 and TRBJ1-2, with 9 nucleotides matching TRBD1. This CDR3 spans 11 amino acids. CDR1 SEHNR and CDR2 FQNEAQ come from the germline V gene (reference sequence). V gave up 8 bases and J gave up 13 bases; unmatched junction bases: 8. CDR3: CASGNRGRFTF. The CDR3 DNA sequence: TGTGCCAGCGGAAACAGGGGGCGCTTCACCTTC.

The chain recombines TRBV7-6 with TRBJ2-3, with D maybe TRBD2 (6 bases). The V gene's germline CDR1 is SGHVS and CDR2 FNYEAQ. This CDR3 has 18 residues. V lost 4 bases and J lost 5, with 25 bases in between. DNA for the CDR3: TGTGCCAGCAGCTCTACCTTTGCGGCGGGAAGGCTAGGAGATACGCAGTATTTT. The encoded protein is CASSSTFAAGRLGDTQYF.

The CDR3 nucleotides read TGCGCCAGCCAGGGCCCACCCCACTACGAGCAGTACTTC. Its protein product is CASQGPPHYEQYF. This sequence joins TRBV10-1 and TRBJ2-7, with D tentatively TRBD1 (5 bases). The CDR3 sequence is 13 residues long. The germline gives CDR1 WNHNN, CDR2 SYGVQD (reference sequence). Trimming stripped 8 bases from V and 3 bases from J, with 14 bases between.

The chain joins TRBV7-9 to TRBJ2-2; tentatively, D is TRBD2 (6 bases). From germline, CDR1 is SEHNR and CDR2 FQNEAQ (reference sequence). CDR3 length equals 15 residues. V lost 2 bases and J lost 7, with 14 bases in between. The CDR3 spells CASSLMGLQFGELFF. The CDR3, as DNA: TGTGCCAGCAGCTTAATGGGACTCCAGTTCGGGGAGCTGTTTTTT.